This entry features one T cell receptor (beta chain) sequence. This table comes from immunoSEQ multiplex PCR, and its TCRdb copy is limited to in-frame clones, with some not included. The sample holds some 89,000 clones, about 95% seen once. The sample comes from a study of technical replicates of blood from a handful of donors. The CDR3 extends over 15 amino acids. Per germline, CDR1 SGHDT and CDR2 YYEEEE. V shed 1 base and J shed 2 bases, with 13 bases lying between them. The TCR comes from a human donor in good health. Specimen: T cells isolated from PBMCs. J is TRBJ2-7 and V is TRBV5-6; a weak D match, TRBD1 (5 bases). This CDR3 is CASSLFIRTTYEQYF. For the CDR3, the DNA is TGTGCCAGCAGCTTGTTTATCAGGACAACCTACGAGCAGTACTTC.